These 24 T cell receptor beta chains originate from one sample sequenced in a study of blood T cells in healthy people across ages. It was with a sample-barcoded 5' primer and a J-beta primer mix that a second PCR of roughly 6 to 11 cycles was run. MiXCR was run by TCRdb on the 5' RACE reads, yielding one entry per CDR3 protein. The sample shows fewer than 600,000 distinct CDR3 sequences, about 28% of them seen only once. In addition, the sample was reused for a study of T cells of mothers and their children.

The sequenced sample consisted of blood. These receptors came from a boy aged 2 to 10 in good health.

This clonotype has more than one count but fewer than ten. The chain uses TRBV10-3 and TRBJ2-7, with a weak D call TRBD2 (7 bases). Germline-derived CDR1 and CDR2 are ENHRY and SYGVKD. V dropped 6 bases and J dropped 7 bases, with 13 bases sitting between them. This CDR3 contains 12 residues. The CDR3 bases are TGTGCCATCAGAGGGGGGGCTGGTGAGCAGTACTTC. Amino acids: CAIRGGAGEQYF.

This rearrangement joins TRBV10-3 to TRBJ1-2; 9 nucleotides agree with TRBD1. V lost 10 bases, J lost 3 bases, and 6 bases stayed unmatched. This CDR3 is 13 amino acids long. CDR1 is ENHRY, CDR2 SYGVKD, per germline. The CDR3 coding sequence is TGTGCCACCACAGGGGGCCAAGACTATGGCTACACCTTC. It codes for CATTGGQDYGYTF.

This clonotype was detected only once. V gene TRBV7-9 combines with J gene TRBJ1-1; 7 nucleotides match TRBD1. V shed 1 base, J shed 4 bases, and the junction held 12 bases outside the gene matches. This CDR3 spans 17 amino acids. Germline-derived CDR1 and CDR2 are SEHNR and FQNEAQ (reference sequence). The CDR3 spells CASSLEDYRGRGTEAFF. CDR3 nucleotide sequence: TGTGCCAGCAGCTTAGAAGATTACAGGGGTAGGGGCACTGAAGCTTTCTTT.

This sequence joins TRBV9 and TRBJ2-1; D is undetermined. Judging by the DNA end, TRBJ2-7 fits better; the J call may be wrong. The germline V gene has CDR1 SGDLS and CDR2 YYNGEE. This CDR3 is built from 13 residues. The CDR3 nucleotides are TGTGCCAGCAGCGTCGAGTCGTATGGACGGCAGTACTTC. Translating gives CASSVESYGRQYF.

The chain has TRBV20-1 and TRBJ1-4; D unresolved. This CDR3 is 10 amino acids long. V was shortened by 3 bases and J by 7 bases, with 3 bases between the two germline ends. Per germline, CDR1 DFQATT and CDR2 SNEGSKA (reference sequence). CDR3 sequence: CSASGEKLFF. The CDR3 DNA reads as TGCAGTGCTAGTGGTGAAAAACTGTTTTTT.

The chain is built from TRBV12-3 or TRBV12-4 and TRBJ2-5, with 11 nucleotides matching TRBD2. The J call may not be correct, given that the DNA end is closer to TRBJ2-1. The CDR3 covers 15 residues. The CDR3 sequence is CASSRSGGAYNEQFF. The DNA of the CDR3 is TGTGCCAGCAGCCGTAGCGGGGGGGCCTACAATGAGCAGTTCTTC.

This clonotype occurred a few times. The rearrangement joins TRBV4-2 to TRBJ2-7; 9 bases line up with TRBD2. The J call may not be correct, given that the DNA end is closer to TRBJ2-1. CDR3 length equals 14 residues. The V gene's germline CDR1 is LGHNA and CDR2 YNFKEQ. CDR3 in DNA: TGTGCCAGCAGCCAAGGGGGACTAGCCTATGAGCAGTTCTTC. Protein sequence: CASSQGGLAYEQFF.

This clonotype was detected a few times. The chain couples TRBV7-2 to TRBJ2-2; D uncertain. Germline-derived CDR1 and CDR2 are SGHTA and FQGNSA. Trimming shortened V by 4 bases and J by 6 bases, and 6 bases separated the two germline ends. This CDR3 spans 12 amino acids. The CDR3 bases are TGTGCCAGCAGCTCCGACGCCGGGGAGCTGTTTTTT. Protein sequence: CASSSDAGELFF.

This chain links TRBV20-1 with TRBJ2-4, with D possibly TRBD2 on 6 matching bases. V lost 5 bases to trimming and J lost 0 bases, with 8 bases between them. CDR1 and CDR2 (germline): DFQATT, SNEGSKA (reference sequence). The CDR3 sequence is 13 residues long. The CDR3 DNA follows: TGCAGTGCTGGAGGGACAGCCAAAAACATTCAGTACTTC. Protein sequence: CSAGGTAKNIQYF.

The chain recombines TRBV20-1 with TRBJ2-1; 8 bases fit TRBD2. This CDR3 spans 15 amino acids. The germline CDR1 and CDR2 sequences are DFQATT and SNEGSKA (reference sequence). V lost 5 bases and J lost 0; bases outside the gene matches: 6. CDR3: CSARQLADSYNEQFF. Written as DNA, the CDR3 is TGCAGTGCTCGCCAACTAGCGGACTCCTACAATGAGCAGTTCTTC.

V is TRBV7-2 and J is TRBJ2-5, with 8 bases identical to TRBD1. Germline assignment: CDR1 SGHTA and CDR2 FQGNSA. The CDR3 contains 15 residues. After removal of 2 bases from V and 4 bases from J, the junction contained 6 bases not matched to a gene. The DNA for the CDR3 is TGTGCCAGCAGCTTATCCAGGACAGGGAGAGAGACCCAGTACTTC. Translated, it gives CASSLSRTGRETQYF.

The table lists this clonotype with a few counts. The gene calls are TRBV29-1 and TRBJ1-2, with a tentative D call TRBD1 (5 bases). V shed 7 bases and J shed 4 bases, with 25 bases lying between them. CDR1 is SQVTM, CDR2 ANQGSEA, per germline. The CDR3 is 16 residues long. The CDR3 spells CSAQGERRSGTYGYTF. DNA for the CDR3: TGCAGCGCCCAGGGAGAACGGCGTTCCGGAACCTATGGCTACACCTTC.

This clonotype came up a few times. The rearrangement links TRBV6-2 or TRBV6-3 to TRBJ2-5, with 8 bases matching TRBD1. The J call is doubtful: the DNA matches TRBJ2-1 better. This CDR3 region has 12 residues. Germline V CDR1 and CDR2: MNHEY, SVGEGT. The CDR3 DNA reads as TGTGCCAGCGGCCAGGGGGCTCATGAGCAGTTCTTC. This codes for CASGQGAHEQFF.

A few counts support this clonotype. The genes are TRBV4-1 and TRBJ2-1, with 8 bases matching TRBD2. This CDR3 is 14 amino acids long. V lost 3 bases and J lost 8; bases outside the gene matches: 6. Germline V lookup: CDR1 MGHRA, CDR2 YSYEKL. The CDR3 DNA reads as TGCGCCAGCAGCCAGGTCCCAGCGGGGGATGAGCAGTTCTTC. It encodes CASSQVPAGDEQFF.

V gene TRBV12-3 or TRBV12-4 combines with J gene TRBJ2-7; 13 bases fit TRBD2. Unmatched junction bases numbered 5, after V lost 6 bases and J lost 0 bases. The CDR3 sequence is 16 residues long. CDR3 protein: CASSRTSGSHSYEQYF. The CDR3 DNA is TGTGCCAGCAGCCGGACTAGCGGGAGTCACTCCTACGAGCAGTACTTC.

The CDR3 DNA reads TGTGCCAGCAGCTCATTACTAGCGGGCACAGATACGCAGTATTTT. Its translation is CASSSLLAGTDTQYF. J is TRBJ2-3 and V is TRBV5-5, with 8 bases lining up with TRBD2. The CDR3 loop spans 15 amino acids. Germline V gene sequence: CDR1 SGHKS, CDR2 YYEKEE (reference sequence). Unmatched junction bases numbered 4, after V lost 3 bases and J lost 1 base. The full variable domain, rest sourced from reference TRBV5-5 and TRBJ2-3, is DAGVTQSPTHLIKTRGQQVTLRCSPISGHKSVSWYQQVLGQGPQFIFQYYEKEERGRGNFPDRFSARQFPNYSSELNVNALLLGDSALYLCASSSLLAGTDTQYFGPGTRLTVL.

This clonotype was seen a handful of times. The CDR3 here is CAISGSGNSNIQYF. The CDR3 DNA reads as TGTGCCATCTCGGGTTCCGGGAACTCAAACATTCAGTACTTC. The rearrangement links TRBV6-2 or TRBV6-3 to TRBJ2-4; tentatively, D is TRBD2 (5 bases). Trimming shortened V by 10 bases and J by 6 bases, and 19 bases separated the two germline ends. The germline CDR1 and CDR2 sequences are MNHEY and SVGEGT. The CDR3 is made up of 14 amino acids.

This rearrangement joins TRBV11-1 to TRBJ2-5; D gene unclear. Judging by the DNA end, TRBJ2-7 fits better; the J call may be wrong. The CDR3 spans 15 residues. Germline CDR1 and CDR2: SGHAT and FQDESV (reference sequence). CDR3: CASSLVPSENYEQYF. CDR3 in DNA: TGTGCCAGCAGCTTAGTACCAAGTGAGAACTACGAGCAGTACTTC.

The table lists this clonotype with a few counts. The chain employs TRBV20-1 and TRBJ2-6; D not certain. V lost 1 base, J lost 0 bases, and 7 bases lay in between. This CDR3 spans 15 amino acids. Germline-derived CDR1 and CDR2 are DFQATT and SNEGSKA (reference sequence). CDR3 nucleotides: TGCAGTGCTAGAGGAGCCCACTCTGGGGCCAACGTCCTGACTTTC. Translating it yields CSARGAHSGANVLTF.

V gene TRBV7-9 combines with J gene TRBJ1-6; TRBD1 aligns across 9 bases. This CDR3 spans 15 amino acids. V shed 6 bases, J shed 7 bases, and the junction held 7 bases outside the gene matches. The germline gives CDR1 SEHNR, CDR2 FQNEAQ (reference sequence). The CDR3 DNA follows: TGTGCCAGCAGTCCCGGGACAGGGCGGAATTCACCCCTCCACTTT. This encodes CASSPGTGRNSPLHF.

The chain uses TRBV20-1 and TRBJ2-6; possibly TRBD1 for D (6 bases). CDR1 DFQATT and CDR2 SNEGSKA come from the germline V gene (reference sequence). This CDR3 is built from 14 residues. V was shortened by 3 bases and J by 4 bases, with 10 bases between the two germline ends. In DNA form, the CDR3 reads TGCAGTGCTAGCGCAGGGGAAGGGGCCAACGTCCTGACTTTC. Its protein is CSASAGEGANVLTF.

V gene TRBV24-1 combines with J gene TRBJ2-5; 10 nucleotides match TRBD2. Gene TRBJ2-7 matches the end of the DNA better, so the J call may be wrong. Germline CDR1 and CDR2: KGHDR and SFDVKD. The CDR3 consists of 17 residues. The CDR3 nucleotides are TGTGCCACCAGTGATCAAAGCGGGACTAGCGTTGACGACGAGCAGTACTTC. Its translation is CATSDQSGTSVDDEQYF.

This clonotype showed up just a few times. This sequence joins TRBV2 and TRBJ1-2; perhaps TRBD1 as D (5 bases). The CDR3 length is 14 residues. V gave up 3 bases and J gave up 4 bases, with 12 bases separating them. Germline CDR1 and CDR2: SNHLY and FYNNEI. The CDR3 protein is CASSDVRDVYGYTF. The CDR3 DNA reads as TGTGCCAGCAGTGATGTCAGGGACGTCTATGGCTACACCTTC.

This clonotype has just a few counts. The V and J genes are TRBV7-2 and TRBJ1-3; unclear D gene. Germline CDR1 reads SGHTA; CDR2 reads FQGNSA. The CDR3 runs 15 residues. The V and J ends lost 3 bases and 4 bases respectively, with 13 bases between them. In DNA, the CDR3 is TGTGCCAGCAGCTTGGACCGGGGTGACGGAAACACCATATATTTT. Its translation: CASSLDRGDGNTIYF.